Below are 10 T cell receptor beta chains sequenced from a single sample in a study of T-cell reconstitution after alpha-beta-depleted transplantation in children. Construction of the TCRbeta library involved unique molecular identifiers. TCRdb independently ran MiXCR on the PCR reads; one entry per CDR3 protein. The table records roughly 790,000 distinct CDR3 sequences, 16% of them present only once. The sample in question was PBMCs, mostly from graft donor cells, obtained 360 days after TCRalphabeta/CD19-depleted stem cell transplant. The receptor set was obtained from a male patient younger than 18 who had a stem cell transplant for acute lymphoblastic leukemia, so the T cells may come from the graft donor.

The rearrangement uses TRBV4-2 and TRBJ2-5; D might be TRBD1 (5 bases). The CDR3 totals 15 residues. Trimming left V 2 bases short and J 4 bases short, with 14 bases between. Germline loops: CDR1 LGHNA, CDR2 YNFKEQ. This chain's CDR3 is CASSQSWGPSETQYF. The CDR3 DNA is TGTGCCAGCAGCCAATCATGGGGCCCCTCAGAGACCCAGTACTTC.

This clonotype has just one count. The chain recombines TRBV7-8 with TRBJ2-1; D gene unclear. CDR3 length: 15 amino acids. V was pared by 5 bases and J by 10 bases, with 21 bases between. Looked up from germline, CDR1 is SGHVS and CDR2 is FQNEAQ. The CDR3 DNA reads as TGTGCCAGCAGCAAAAGACCGGTCGGGCTGGAGGAGCAGTTCTTC. It encodes CASSKRPVGLEEQFF. Full variable domain (missing parts from reference TRBV7-8 and TRBJ2-1): GAGVSQSPRYKVAKRGQDVALRCDPISGHVSLFWYQQALGQGPEFLTYFQNEAQLDKSGLPSDRFFAERPEGSVSTLKIQRTQQEDSAVYLCASSKRPVGLEEQFFGPGTRLTVL.

This clonotype was observed at least ten times. V is TRBV28 and J is TRBJ2-7, with a weak D call TRBD1 (7 bases). This CDR3 region has 14 residues. Trimming removed 3 bases at V and 5 bases at J, with 14 bases between. Looked up from germline, CDR1 is MDHEN and CDR2 is SYDVKM. The CDR3 sequence: CASSFSGGGHEQYF. The DNA for the CDR3 is TGTGCCAGCAGTTTTTCAGGGGGAGGCCACGAGCAGTACTTC.

The chain carries TRBV18 and TRBJ2-7; D unclear. From germline, CDR1 is KGHSH and CDR2 LQKENI. Between the trimmed V and J ends, which lost 1 base and 3 bases, there was a span of 10 bases. The CDR3 loop spans 14 amino acids. The CDR3 nucleotides are TGTGCCAGCTCACCACAGGCAAAGGGCTACGAGCAGTACTTC. Translating it yields CASSPQAKGYEQYF.

This clonotype was detected only a few times. The chain is built from TRBV29-1 and TRBJ1-1; no clear D. CDR1 and CDR2 (germline): SQVTM, ANQGSEA. The V end lost 3 bases, the J end lost 1 base, and 6 bases lay between the germline ends. The CDR3 length is 12 residues. The CDR3 reads CSVDEQNTEAFF. Written as DNA, the CDR3 is TGCAGCGTTGACGAACAGAACACTGAAGCTTTCTTT.

This sequence joins TRBV3-1 and TRBJ1-1; a weak D match, TRBD1 (5 bases). With 3 bases removed from V and 7 bases from J, the gap between germline ends came to 18 bases. This CDR3 is built from 15 residues. Germline loops: CDR1 LGHDT, CDR2 YNNKEL (reference sequence). CDR3 DNA: TGTGCCAGCAGCCAGGGTGTGGGGCTGCCCCGTGAAGCTTTCTTT. Translated: CASSQGVGLPREAFF.

This clonotype has only a few counts. The V gene is TRBV7-6, the J gene TRBJ2-2; D uncertain. The V and J ends lost 6 bases and 3 bases respectively, with 20 bases between them. Germline CDR1 reads SGHVS; CDR2 reads FNYEAQ. The CDR3 totals 17 residues. The CDR3: CASSSPGPQIDTGELFF. CDR3 in DNA: TGTGCCAGCAGTTCACCGGGTCCTCAGATCGACACCGGGGAGCTGTTTTTT.

In this sample, this clonotype turned up many times. This chain connects TRBV4-1 to TRBJ1-2, with D possibly being TRBD1 (6 bases). The ends were cut back, 0 bases at V and 4 bases at J, with 9 bases in the middle. CDR3 length equals 14 residues. Germline V gene lookup returns CDR1 MGHRA and CDR2 YSYEKL. CDR3 sequence reads: CASSQDGGGYGYTF. The DNA for the CDR3 is TGCGCCAGCAGCCAAGATGGAGGGGGCTATGGCTACACCTTC.

In this sample, this clonotype turned up a few times. J is TRBJ1-2 and V is TRBV5-1; TRBD1 aligns across 11 bases. The junction had 6 bases not matched to a gene; V was cut back by 2 bases and J by 6 bases. Germline CDR1 and CDR2: SGHRS and YFSETQ. CDR3 size: 15 residues. The CDR3 nucleotides are TGCGCCAGCAGCTTTGGACAGGGGGCTGGAGATGGCTACACCTTC. This encodes CASSFGQGAGDGYTF.

This clonotype has only a few counts. The V call is TRBV19, the J call TRBJ2-1; TRBD2 matches at 10 bases. The CDR3 consists of 17 residues. Germline V gene data show CDR1 as LNHDA and CDR2 as SQIVND (reference sequence). Unmatched junction bases numbered 7, after V lost 3 bases and J lost 2 bases. The CDR3 nucleotides read TGTGCCAGTAGTATGGCAGGGAGCGGGAGGGCCTACAATGAGCAGTTCTTC. It codes for CASSMAGSGRAYNEQFF.